By frequency in the sample, the clone carrying this TCR beta chain is medium-sized (0.01 to 0.1%). Other DNA variants within this sample encode the same CDR3. The data were taken from a study of shared clonotypes between healthy human individuals. The CD4+ fraction was divided into a CD45RA+ naive subset and a CD45RA-negative memory subset. Assay: immunoSEQ multiplex PCR; the TCRdb copy retains only in-frame clones and omits some. The table records about 1.1 million clones, approximately 77% of them present only once. The CDR3 is 13 residues long. V was cut by 5 bases and J by 6 bases, with 15 bases left in between. Looked up from germline, CDR1 is SGHDT and CDR2 is YYEEEE.

The V and J genes are TRBV5-6 and TRBJ2-7; possibly TRBD1 or TRBD2 for D (6 bases each). The TCR sequence derives from a man between 18 and 29 years old in good health. Some clones in this sample may be carry-over from other donors' samples. Sequenced sample: memory CD4+ T cells from PBMCs. Subset denoted: CD45RA-negative fraction. The CDR3 bases are TGTGCCAGCAGTCGGGGGCCTAGGGGCGAGCAGTACTTC. This sequence encodes CASSRGPRGEQYF.